This T cell receptor (beta chain) was captured by sequencing in a study of cytomegalovirus exposure and HLA in healthy donors. Primers included in the PCR were 60 Vbeta and 13 Jbeta primers. The repertoire was sequenced with immunoSEQ multiplex PCR; TCRdb's copy has only in-frame clones and lacks some. In the table there are about 190,000 clones, less than 90% of which are singletons. This CDR3 is built from 15 residues. Germline values: CDR1 SGHNT, CDR2 YYREEE (reference sequence). J was trimmed by 2 bases and V by 5 bases; bases with no gene match: 8. The chain carries TRBV5-4 and TRBJ2-5; 8 bases are shared with TRBD2. This receptor was taken from a young woman in good health and CMV-seronegative. The sequencing sample was made of PBMCs. CDR3 DNA: TGTGCCAGCAGAATCAGCGGGAGTGGGCAAGAGACCCAGTACTTC. Its protein product is CASRISGSGQETQYF.